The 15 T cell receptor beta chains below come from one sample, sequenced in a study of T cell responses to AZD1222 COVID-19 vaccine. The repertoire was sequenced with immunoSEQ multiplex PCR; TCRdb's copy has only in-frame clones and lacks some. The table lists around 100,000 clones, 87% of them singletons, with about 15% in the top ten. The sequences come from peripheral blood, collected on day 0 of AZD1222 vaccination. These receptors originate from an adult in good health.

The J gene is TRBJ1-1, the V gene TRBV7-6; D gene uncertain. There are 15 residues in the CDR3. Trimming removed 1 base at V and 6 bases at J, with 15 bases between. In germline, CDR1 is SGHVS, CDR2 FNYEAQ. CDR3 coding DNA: TGTGCCAGCAGCTTAGATTCGCGGGGTTTCGCTGAAGCTTTCTTT. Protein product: CASSLDSRGFAEAFF.

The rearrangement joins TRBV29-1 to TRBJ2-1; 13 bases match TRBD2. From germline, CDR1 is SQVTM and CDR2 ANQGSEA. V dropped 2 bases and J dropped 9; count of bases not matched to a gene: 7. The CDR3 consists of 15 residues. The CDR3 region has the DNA TGCAGCGTTGAATTGGGACTAGCGGGATCAAGTGAGCAGTTCTTC. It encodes CSVELGLAGSSEQFF.

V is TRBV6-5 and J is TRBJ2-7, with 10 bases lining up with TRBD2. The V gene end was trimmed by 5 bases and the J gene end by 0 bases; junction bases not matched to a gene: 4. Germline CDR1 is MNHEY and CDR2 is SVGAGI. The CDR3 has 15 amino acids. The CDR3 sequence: CASSRSSGSSYEQYF. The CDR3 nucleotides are TGTGCCAGCAGTCGGTCTAGCGGGAGCTCCTACGAGCAGTACTTC.

CDR3 nucleotides: TGCAGCGTTGAAGTAGCACAGGGCTATGGCTACACCTTC. It yields the protein CSVEVAQGYGYTF. The chain has TRBV29-1 and TRBJ1-2, with a possible D match to TRBD1 (6 bases). The CDR3 covers 13 residues. The V gene lost 1 base and the J gene lost 4 bases, with 10 bases spanning the gap. Germline V gene lookup returns CDR1 SQVTM and CDR2 ANQGSEA.

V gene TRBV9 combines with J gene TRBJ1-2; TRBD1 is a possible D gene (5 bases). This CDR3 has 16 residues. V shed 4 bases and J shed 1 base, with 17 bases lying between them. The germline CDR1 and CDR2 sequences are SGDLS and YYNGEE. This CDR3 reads CASSSNDSPHNYGYTF. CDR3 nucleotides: TGTGCCAGCAGCTCTAATGACAGTCCGCATAACTATGGCTACACCTTC. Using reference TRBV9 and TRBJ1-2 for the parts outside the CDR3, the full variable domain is DSGVTQTPKHLITATGQRVTLRCSPRSGDLSVYWYQQSLDQGLQFLIQYYNGEERAKGNILERFSAQQFPDLHSELNLSSLELGDSALYFCASSSNDSPHNYGYTFGSGTRLTVV.

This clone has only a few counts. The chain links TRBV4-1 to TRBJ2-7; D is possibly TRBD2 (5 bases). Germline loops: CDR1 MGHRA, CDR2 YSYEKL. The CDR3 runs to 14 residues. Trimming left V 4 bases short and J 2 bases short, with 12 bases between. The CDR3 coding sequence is TGCGCCAGCAGCCGCTCCACCGGGGCCTACGAGCAGTACTTC. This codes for CASSRSTGAYEQYF.

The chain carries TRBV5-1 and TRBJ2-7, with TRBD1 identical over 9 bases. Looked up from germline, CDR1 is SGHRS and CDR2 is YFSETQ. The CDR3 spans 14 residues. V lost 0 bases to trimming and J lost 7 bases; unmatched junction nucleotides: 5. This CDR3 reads CASSLAGTGLEQYF. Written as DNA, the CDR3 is TGCGCCAGCAGCTTGGCCGGGACAGGGCTGGAGCAGTACTTC.

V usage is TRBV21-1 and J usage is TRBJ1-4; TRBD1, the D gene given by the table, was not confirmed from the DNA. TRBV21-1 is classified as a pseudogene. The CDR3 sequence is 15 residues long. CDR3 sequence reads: CASSTRDRGFEKLFF. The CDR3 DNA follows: TGTGCCAGCAGCACCCGGGACAGGGGTTTTGAAAAACTGTTTTTT.

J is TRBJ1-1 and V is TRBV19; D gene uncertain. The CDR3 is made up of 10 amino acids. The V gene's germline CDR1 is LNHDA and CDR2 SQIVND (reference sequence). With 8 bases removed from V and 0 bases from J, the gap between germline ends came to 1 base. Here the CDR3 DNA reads TGTGCCAGTCTGAACACTGAAGCTTTCTTT. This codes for CASLNTEAFF.

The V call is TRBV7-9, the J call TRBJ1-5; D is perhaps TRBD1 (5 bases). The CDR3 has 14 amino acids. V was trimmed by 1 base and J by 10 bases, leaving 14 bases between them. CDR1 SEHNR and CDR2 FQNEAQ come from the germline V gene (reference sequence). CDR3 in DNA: TGTGCCAGCAGCTTAGGGTTCGGGGCCTCACCCCAGCATTTT. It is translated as CASSLGFGASPQHF.

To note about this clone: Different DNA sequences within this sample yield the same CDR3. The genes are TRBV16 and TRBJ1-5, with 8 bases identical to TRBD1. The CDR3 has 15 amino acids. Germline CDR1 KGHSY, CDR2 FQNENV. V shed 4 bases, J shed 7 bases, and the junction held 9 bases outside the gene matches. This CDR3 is CASSRETGEGQPQHF. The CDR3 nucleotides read TGTGCCAGCAGCCGCGAGACAGGGGAGGGCCAGCCCCAGCATTTT.

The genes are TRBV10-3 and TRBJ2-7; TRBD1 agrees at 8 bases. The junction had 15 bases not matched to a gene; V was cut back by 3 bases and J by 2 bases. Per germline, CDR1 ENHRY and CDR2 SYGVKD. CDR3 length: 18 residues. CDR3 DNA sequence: TGTGCCATCAGTGAACCGACAGGGGTCTCCTCTGTTGCCTACGAGCAGTACTTC. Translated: CAISEPTGVSSVAYEQYF.

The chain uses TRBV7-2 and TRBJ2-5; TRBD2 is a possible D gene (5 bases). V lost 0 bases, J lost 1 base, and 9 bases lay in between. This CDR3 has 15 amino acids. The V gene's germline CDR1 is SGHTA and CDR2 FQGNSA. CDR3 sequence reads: CASSLASAIQETQYF. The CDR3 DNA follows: TGTGCCAGCAGCTTAGCTAGCGCAATCCAAGAGACCCAGTACTTC. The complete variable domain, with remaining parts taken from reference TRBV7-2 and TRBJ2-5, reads GAGVSQSPSNKVTEKGKDVELRCDPISGHTALYWYRQSLGQGLEFLIYFQGNSAPDKSGLPSDRFSAERTGGSVSTLTIQRTQQEDSAVYLCASSLASAIQETQYFGPGTRLLVL.

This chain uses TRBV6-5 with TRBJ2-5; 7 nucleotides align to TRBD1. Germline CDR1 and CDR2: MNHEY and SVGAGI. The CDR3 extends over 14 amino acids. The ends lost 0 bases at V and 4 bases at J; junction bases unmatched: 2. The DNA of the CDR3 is TGTGCCAGCAGTTACTCGACAGGGATAGAGACCCAGTACTTC. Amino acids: CASSYSTGIETQYF.

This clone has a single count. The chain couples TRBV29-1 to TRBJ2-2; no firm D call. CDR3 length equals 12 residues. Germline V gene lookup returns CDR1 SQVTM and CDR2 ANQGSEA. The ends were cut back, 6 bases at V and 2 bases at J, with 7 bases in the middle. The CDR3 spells CSVVPNTGELFF. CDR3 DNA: TGCAGCGTAGTGCCAAACACCGGGGAGCTGTTTTTT.